The text below deals with one T cell receptor (beta chain). This clone's antigen is unknown. An end of the junction differs from the germline gene, which may be a read error. The sample is drawn from a study of control samples from healthy donors and cancer patients (TCRdb year 2020). The library was generated by the immunoSEQ multiplex PCR assay. In its TCRdb copy, this immuneACCESS table keeps in-frame sequences only and misses some clones. Where compared with another copy, unresolved V genes explain less than half of these, and the others have no known cause. Present in this sample are about 150,000 clones, around 96% of which were seen just once. The ten largest account for about 5.6% of the sample. The CDR3 spans 13 residues, from the cysteine through the phenylalanine. Of the read, only the CDR3 DNA is kept; its 39 bases are in frame from base 1. According to the germline V gene (reference sequence), CDR1 reads SEHNR and CDR2 reads FQNEAQ.

The receptor was derived from a man in his forties in good health. Here the chain combines TRBV7-9 and TRBJ1-1, with a weak D call of TRBD1 (6 bases match). Material for sequencing was blood. The CDR3 protein is CASSLTGNTEAFF. The nucleotides read TGTGCCAGTAGCTTGACAGGGAACACTGAAGCTTTCTTT.